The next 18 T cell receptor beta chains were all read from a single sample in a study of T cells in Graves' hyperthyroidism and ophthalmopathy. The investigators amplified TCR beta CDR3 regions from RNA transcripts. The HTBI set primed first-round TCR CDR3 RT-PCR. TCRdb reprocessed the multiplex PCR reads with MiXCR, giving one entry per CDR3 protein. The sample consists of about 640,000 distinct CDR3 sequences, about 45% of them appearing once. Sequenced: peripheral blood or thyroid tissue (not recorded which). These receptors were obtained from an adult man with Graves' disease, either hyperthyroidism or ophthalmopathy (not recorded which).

The CDR3 nucleotides read TGTGCCAGCAGTGACGACAGGTTGAGCAATCAGCCCCAGCATTTT. Encoded protein: CASSDDRLSNQPQHF. The chain carries TRBV2 and TRBJ1-5, with D possibly matching TRBD1 (6 bases). Germline V gene data show CDR1 as SNHLY and CDR2 as FYNNEI. This CDR3 spans 15 amino acids. The ends were cut back, 3 bases at V and 1 base at J, with 10 bases in the middle.

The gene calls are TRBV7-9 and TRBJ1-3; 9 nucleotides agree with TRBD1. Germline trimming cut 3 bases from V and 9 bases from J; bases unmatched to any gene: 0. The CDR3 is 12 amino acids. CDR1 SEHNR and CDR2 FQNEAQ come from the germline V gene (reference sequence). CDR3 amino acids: CASSLTGGTIYF. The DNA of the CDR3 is TGTGCCAGCAGCTTGACAGGGGGCACCATATATTTT.

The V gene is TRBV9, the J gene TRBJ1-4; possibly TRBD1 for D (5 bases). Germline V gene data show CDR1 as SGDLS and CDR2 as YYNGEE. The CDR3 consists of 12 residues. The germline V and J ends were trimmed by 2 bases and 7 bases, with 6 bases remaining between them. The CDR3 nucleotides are TGTGCCAGCAGCGTTAGGGGTGAAAAACTGTTTTTT. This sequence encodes CASSVRGEKLFF. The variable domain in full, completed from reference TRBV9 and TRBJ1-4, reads DSGVTQTPKHLITATGQRVTLRCSPRSGDLSVYWYQQSLDQGLQFLIQYYNGEERAKGNILERFSAQQFPDLHSELNLSSLELGDSALYFCASSVRGEKLFFGSGTQLSVL.

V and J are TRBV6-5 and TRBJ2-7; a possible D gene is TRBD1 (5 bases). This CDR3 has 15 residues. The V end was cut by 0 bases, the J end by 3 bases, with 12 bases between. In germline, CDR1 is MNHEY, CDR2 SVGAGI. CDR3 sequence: CASSYSGQGSYEQYF. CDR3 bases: TGTGCCAGCAGTTACTCTGGCCAGGGAAGCTACGAGCAGTACTTC.

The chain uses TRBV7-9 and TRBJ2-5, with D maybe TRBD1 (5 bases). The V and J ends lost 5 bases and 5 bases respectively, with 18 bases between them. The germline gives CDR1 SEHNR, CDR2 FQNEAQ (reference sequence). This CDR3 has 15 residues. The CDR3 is CASSQALRVSETQYF. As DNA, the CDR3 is TGTGCCAGCAGCCAAGCACTCAGGGTTTCCGAGACCCAGTACTTC.

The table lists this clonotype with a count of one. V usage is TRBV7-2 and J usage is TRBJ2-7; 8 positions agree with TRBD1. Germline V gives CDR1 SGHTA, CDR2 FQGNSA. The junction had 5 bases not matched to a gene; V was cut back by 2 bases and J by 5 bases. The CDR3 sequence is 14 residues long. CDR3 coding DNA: TGTGCCAGCAGCTTACAACAGGGGGGCGACGAGCAGTACTTC. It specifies CASSLQQGGDEQYF.

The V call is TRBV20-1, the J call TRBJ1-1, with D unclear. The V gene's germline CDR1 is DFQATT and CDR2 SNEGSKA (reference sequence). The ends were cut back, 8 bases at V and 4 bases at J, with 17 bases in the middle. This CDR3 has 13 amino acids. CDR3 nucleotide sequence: TGCAGTACTGATGGACGGGCGACCACTGAAGCTTTCTTT. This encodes CSTDGRATTEAFF.

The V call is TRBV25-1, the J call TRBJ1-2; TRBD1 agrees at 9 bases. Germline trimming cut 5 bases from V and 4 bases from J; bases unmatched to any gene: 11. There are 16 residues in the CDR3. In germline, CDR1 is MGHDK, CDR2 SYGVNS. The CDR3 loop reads CASSYSLGQGIYGYTF. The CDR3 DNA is TGTGCCAGCAGTTACTCACTGGGACAGGGAATCTATGGCTACACCTTC.

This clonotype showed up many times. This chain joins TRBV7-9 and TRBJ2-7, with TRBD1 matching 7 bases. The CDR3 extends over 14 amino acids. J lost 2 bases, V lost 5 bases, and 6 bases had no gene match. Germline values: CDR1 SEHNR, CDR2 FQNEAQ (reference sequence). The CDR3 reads CASSGTGEPYEQYF. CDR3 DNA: TGTGCCAGCAGCGGCACAGGGGAGCCCTACGAGCAGTACTTC.

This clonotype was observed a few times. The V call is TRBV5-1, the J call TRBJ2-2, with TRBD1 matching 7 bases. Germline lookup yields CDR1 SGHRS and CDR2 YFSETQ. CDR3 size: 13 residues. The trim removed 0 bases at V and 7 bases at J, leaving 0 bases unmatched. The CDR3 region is CASSLDRGGELFF. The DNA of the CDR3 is TGCGCCAGCAGCTTGGACAGGGGCGGGGAGCTGTTTTTT. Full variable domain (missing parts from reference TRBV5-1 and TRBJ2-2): KAGVTQTPRYLIKTRGQQVTLSCSPISGHRSVSWYQQTPGQGLQFLFEYFSETQRNKGNFPGRFSGRQFSNSRSEMNVSTLELGDSALYLCASSLDRGGELFFGEGSRLTVL.

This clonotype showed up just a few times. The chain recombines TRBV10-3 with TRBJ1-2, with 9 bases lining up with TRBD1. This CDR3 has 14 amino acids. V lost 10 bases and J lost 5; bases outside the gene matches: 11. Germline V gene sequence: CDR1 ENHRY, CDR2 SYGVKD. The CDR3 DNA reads TGTGCCAGCAGACTGACAGGGGGATTATATGGCTACACCTTC. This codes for CASRLTGGLYGYTF.

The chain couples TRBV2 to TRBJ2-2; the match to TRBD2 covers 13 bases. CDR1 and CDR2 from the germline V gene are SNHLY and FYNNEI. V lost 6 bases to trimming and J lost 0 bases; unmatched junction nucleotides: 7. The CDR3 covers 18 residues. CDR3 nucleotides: TGTGCCAGCAGGGGACTAGCGGGAACGATGACGAACACCGGGGAGCTGTTTTTT. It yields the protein CASRGLAGTMTNTGELFF.

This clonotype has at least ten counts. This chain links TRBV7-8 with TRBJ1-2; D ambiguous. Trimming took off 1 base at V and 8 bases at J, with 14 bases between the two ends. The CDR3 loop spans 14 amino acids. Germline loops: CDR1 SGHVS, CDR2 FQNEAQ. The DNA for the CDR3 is TGTGCCAGCAGCTTAGGGTTCGCGGCGTCCGGCTACACCTTC. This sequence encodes CASSLGFAASGYTF.

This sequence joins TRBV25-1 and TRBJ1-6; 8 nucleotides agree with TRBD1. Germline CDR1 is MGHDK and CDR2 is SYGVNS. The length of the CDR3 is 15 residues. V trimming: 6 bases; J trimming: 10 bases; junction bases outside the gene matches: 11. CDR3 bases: TGTGCCAGCAGACCGGTCCAGGGGGCTGGATCACCCCTCCACTTT. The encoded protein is CASRPVQGAGSPLHF.

The CDR3 nucleotides read TGCAGTGCTTCCCCGACAGGCAGGGGGAACACTGAAGCTTTCTTT. It yields the protein CSASPTGRGNTEAFF. This rearrangement joins TRBV20-1 to TRBJ1-1; tentative D call: TRBD1 (6 bases). The V end lost 5 bases, the J end lost 1 base, and 17 bases lay between the germline ends. CDR1 is DFQATT, CDR2 SNEGSKA, per germline (reference sequence). The CDR3 has 15 residues.

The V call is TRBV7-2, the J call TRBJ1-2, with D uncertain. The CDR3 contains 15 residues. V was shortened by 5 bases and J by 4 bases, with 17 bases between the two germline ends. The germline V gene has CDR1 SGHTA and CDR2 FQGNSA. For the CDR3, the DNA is TGTGCCAGCAGCACCGGGTCCGGAGCAATCTATGGCTACACCTTC. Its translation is CASSTGSGAIYGYTF.

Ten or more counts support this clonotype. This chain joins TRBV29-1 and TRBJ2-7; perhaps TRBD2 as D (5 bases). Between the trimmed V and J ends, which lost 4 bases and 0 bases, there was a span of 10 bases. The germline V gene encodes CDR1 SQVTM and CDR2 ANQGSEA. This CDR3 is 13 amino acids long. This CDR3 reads CSVGGISSYEQYF. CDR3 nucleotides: TGCAGCGTTGGAGGGATTAGCTCCTACGAGCAGTACTTC.

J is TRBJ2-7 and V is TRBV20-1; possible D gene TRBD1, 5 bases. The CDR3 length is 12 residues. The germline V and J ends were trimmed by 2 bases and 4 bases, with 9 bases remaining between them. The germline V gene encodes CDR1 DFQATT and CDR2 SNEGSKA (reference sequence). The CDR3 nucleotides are TGCAGTGCTAGACAGGGTTTATACGAGCAGTACTTC. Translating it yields CSARQGLYEQYF.